The rows below give T cell receptor beta chains drawn from one sample of a study of T cell responses to AZD1222 COVID-19 vaccine. This table comes from immunoSEQ multiplex PCR, and its TCRdb copy is limited to in-frame clones, with some not included. The sample includes around 130,000 clones, more than 75% of them seen just once. The material was peripheral blood, obtained 28 days after the second AZD1222 dose. All receptors derive from an adult who received the AZD1222 COVID-19 vaccine. Both conserved end residues are part of each CDR3. Each record gives: V gene, clone size, CDR3 length, D gene, J gene, CDR3 DNA, CDR3 protein. The D gene is left open where the match is weak. Clone size appears in some rows only: once, few, many, or a class for an expanded clone.

>TRBV5-1|.|18|TRBD2|TRBJ2-1
TGCGCCAGCTCGCCGGGGACTAGCGGGACCCTCTCCTACAATGAGCAGTTCTTC
CASSPGTSGTLSYNEQFF
>TRBV29-1|.|13|.|TRBJ1-1
TGCAGCGTTACAGGGCAGGCGGACACTGAAGCTTTCTTT
CSVTGQADTEAFF
>TRBV28|.|15|.|TRBJ1-3
TGTGCCAGCAGTCGTACAGGGCGGTCTGGAAACACCATATATTTT
CASSRTGRSGNTIYF
>TRBV28|.|14|.|TRBJ1-2
TGTGCCAGCAGTGAACAAACAGCTAACTATGGCTACACCTTC
CASSEQTANYGYTF
>TRBV7-2|.|14|TRBD1|TRBJ1-2
TGTGCCAGCAGCGAAGCCGGACAGGCCCGAGGCTACACCTTC
CASSEAGQARGYTF
>TRBV6-2/TRBV6-3|.|14|TRBD1|TRBJ1-2
TGTGCCAGCAGTTACCCGGGACAGGTCGGCGGCTACACCTTC
CASSYPGQVGGYTF
>TRBV3-1/TRBV3-2|.|15|.|TRBJ2-2
TGTGCCAGCAGCCTAGTCAGAGGATGGACCGGGGAGCTGTTTTTT
CASSLVRGWTGELFF
>TRBV7-6|.|15|TRBD1|TRBJ2-2
TGTGCCAGCAGAAGGGACAGTTCTAACACCGGGGAGCTGTTTTTT
CASRRDSSNTGELFF
>TRBV6-2/TRBV6-3|few|14|.|TRBJ1-1
TGTGCCAGCAGTTACTGGGGGGGAACAGCTGAAGCTTTCTTT
CASSYWGGTAEAFF
>TRBV19|few|20|TRBD1|TRBJ1-5
TGTGCCAGTTGGAAGGTGAGGGGGGTTGGACAGGGAAGTAGCAATCAGCCCCAGCATTTT
CASWKVRGVGQGSSNQPQHF
>TRBV7-9|.|15|.|TRBJ2-1
TGTGCCAGCAGCTTAGCTCGGGGGAGTATCGATGAGCAGTTCTTC
CASSLARGSIDEQFF
>TRBV6-5|.|16|.|TRBJ2-3
TGTGCCAGCAGTTACTCGACTGGGGGGTCCACAGATACGCAGTATTTT
CASSYSTGGSTDTQYF
>TRBV28|.|14|.|TRBJ1-2
TGTGCCAGCAGTTTGGTGGAGGTATACTATGGCTACACCTTC
CASSLVEVYYGYTF
>TRBV4-1|.|16|TRBD2|TRBJ2-7
TGCGCCAGCAGCCAAGTCCTAGCGGGAGAGTCGTACGAGCAGTACTTC
CASSQVLAGESYEQYF
>TRBV11-2|.|16|TRBD1|TRBJ2-2
TGTGCCAGCAGCCGACCTAGGGGGCTGGACACCGGGGAGCTGTTTTTT
CASSRPRGLDTGELFF
>TRBV6-5|.|15|.|TRBJ2-6
TGTGCCAGCAGCCGACAGGCTACCAGGGCCAACGTCCTGACTTTC
CASSRQATRANVLTF
>TRBV6-1|.|14|.|TRBJ2-7
TGTGCCAGCAGTGAGAGGTCCGGCGGCTACGAGCAGTACTTC
CASSERSGGYEQYF
>TRBV11-2|.|16|.|TRBJ2-2
TGTGCCAGCAGCTTAGTGTACATGGGGGACACCGGGGAGCTGTTTTTT
CASSLVYMGDTGELFF
>TRBV23-1|.|15|TRBD1|TRBJ1-2
TGCGCCAGCAGTCACCCAACAGGGGTTGATTGCGGCTACACCTTC
CASSHPTGVDCGYTF
>TRBV19|.|14|TRBD1|TRBJ1-1
TGTGCCAGTACCCTACAGGGGGGGAACACTGAAGCTTTCTTT
CASTLQGGNTEAFF
>TRBV19|.|15|TRBD1|TRBJ1-2
TGTGCCAGCCGACAGGGTCGCCACCGAAGCTATGGCTACACCTTC
CASRQGRHRSYGYTF
>TRBV6-5|few|15|TRBD2|TRBJ2-1
TGTGCCCTGAATAGGGCTAGCGGGATGCGTAATGAGCAGTTCTTC
CALNRASGMRNEQFF
>TRBV11-1|.|13|.|TRBJ1-6
TGTGCCAGCAGCTCGTTTGATAATTCACCCCTCCACTTT
CASSSFDNSPLHF
>TRBV9|once|15|TRBD2|TRBJ2-3
TGTGCCAGCAGCGCTAGCGGGGGGCCTGTAGATACGCAGTATTTT
CASSASGGPVDTQYF
>TRBV5-6|.|14|TRBD1|TRBJ1-2
TGTGCCAGCAGGAGACTAGGGGGCGATTATGGCTACACCTTC
CASRRLGGDYGYTF
>TRBV6-1|.|15|TRBD1|TRBJ1-1
TGTGCCAGCAGTGAAGCGGGACAGAAGAACACTGAAGCTTTCTTT
CASSEAGQKNTEAFF
>TRBV11-3|.|12|.|TRBJ1-1
TGTGCCAGCAGCTTACAGGGAACTGAAGCTTTCTTT
CASSLQGTEAFF
>TRBV5-5|.|14|.|TRBJ2-7
TGTGCCAGCAGCTGGACGGCAGGACCCTACGAGCAGTACTTC
CASSWTAGPYEQYF
>TRBV5-1|few|15|TRBD1|TRBJ1-4
TGCGCCAGCACCCCACAGGGGGCGACGGGAGAAAAACTGTTTTTT
CASTPQGATGEKLFF
>TRBV5-8|.|17|TRBD2|TRBJ2-3
TGTGCCAGCAGCGATACAGGAGGGACTAGGCGGTGGAATACGCAGTATTTT
CASSDTGGTRRWNTQYF
>TRBV6-5|.|14|.|TRBJ2-3
TGTGCCACCTCTTTGGAGCCCTCCACAGATACGCAGTATTTT
CATSLEPSTDTQYF
>TRBV7-2|.|15|.|TRBJ1-2
TGTGCCAGCAGCTTAGGTGTCCAGGGCCATAGGGGCTACACCTTC
CASSLGVQGHRGYTF
>TRBV7-2|.|16|.|TRBJ2-5
TGTGCCAGCAGCTTATCCACTGGGTGGGGACAAGAGACCCAGTACTTC
CASSLSTGWGQETQYF
>TRBV6-5|once|14|TRBD2|TRBJ2-7
TGTGCCAGCCGCGGGGGGGGGATCAACTACGAGCAGTACTTC
CASRGGGINYEQYF
>TRBV5-5|.|17|TRBD1|TRBJ2-5
TGTGCCAGCAGCTCAGGCCTCCCGGGACAGGGTGGCGAGACCCAGTACTTC
CASSSGLPGQGGETQYF
>TRBV4-3|.|15|TRBD1|TRBJ1-1
TGCGCCAGCAGCCAAGGGGGACAGCTGAACACTGAAGCTTTCTTT
CASSQGGQLNTEAFF
>TRBV9|.|17|TRBD2|TRBJ2-1
TGTGCCAGCAGCGTAACATTCAGCAGCGGGAGTTTAAATGAGCAGTTCTTC
CASSVTFSSGSLNEQFF
>TRBV5-6|.|15|TRBD2|TRBJ2-5
TGTGCCAGCCGTGCCTCTGGCGGGAGGAAAGAGATCCAGTACTTC
CASRASGGRKEIQYF
>TRBV28|.|14|.|TRBJ1-1
TGTGCCAGCAGTTTAGGACGGCTGAACACTGAAGCTTTCTTT
CASSLGRLNTEAFF
>TRBV11-1|.|13|.|TRBJ1-2
TGTGCCAGCACCCGGGGTCCAGGGTATGGCTACACCTTC
CASTRGPGYGYTF
>TRBV27|.|14|.|TRBJ2-7
TGTGCCAGCAGTTTTCGGGCCAAGGAGTACGAGCAGTACTTC
CASSFRAKEYEQYF
>TRBV7-9|.|14|.|TRBJ1-5
TGTGCCAGCAGCGAGGATAGGGGGGATCAGCCCCAGCATTTT
CASSEDRGDQPQHF
>TRBV24-1|.|17|.|TRBJ2-3
TGTGCCACCAGTGATTTCCGGCAGGGAATATCGGCAGATACGCAGTATTTT
CATSDFRQGISADTQYF
>TRBV5-1|.|12|.|TRBJ1-3
TGCGCCAGCAGCTACGGCGGAAACACCATATATTTT
CASSYGGNTIYF
>TRBV29-1|.|11|.|TRBJ1-1
TGCAGCGTCTGGAGCAGGCCTGAAGCTTTCTTT
CSVWSRPEAFF
>TRBV5-1|.|12|.|TRBJ1-4
TGCGCCAGCAGCTTGTCGAATGAAAAACTGTTTTTT
CASSLSNEKLFF
>TRBV5-1|.|15|.|TRBJ1-5
TGCGCCAGCAGCTTGGACGGGGGATACAATCAGCCCCAGCATTTT
CASSLDGGYNQPQHF
>TRBV3-1/TRBV3-2|.|11|.|TRBJ1-1
TGTGCCAGCAGCCATCGAGGTGAAGCTTTCTTT
CASSHRGEAFF
>TRBV5-6|.|15|TRBD2|TRBJ2-1
TGTGCCAGCAGGAAGAATAGCGGGATGAGGAATGAGCAGTTCTTC
CASRKNSGMRNEQFF
>TRBV12-5|.|12|.|TRBJ2-1
TGTGCTAGTGGTCTGGTTTACAATGAGCAGTTCTTC
CASGLVYNEQFF
>TRBV7-2|.|15|TRBD1|TRBJ2-3
TGTGCCAGCAGCCCCTCGGGACAGGGGACAGATACGCAGTATTTT
CASSPSGQGTDTQYF
>TRBV3-1/TRBV3-2|.|15|TRBD2|TRBJ2-3
TGTGCCAGCAGCCCACGTGCGGCGGGAGCAGATACGCAGTATTTT
CASSPRAAGADTQYF
>TRBV19|.|13|.|TRBJ1-2
TGTGCCAGTACCAAGGGGGGGTCCTATGGCTACACCTTC
CASTKGGSYGYTF